This T cell receptor (beta chain) appears in the sequencing data of a study of T cells after yellow fever vaccination. About the study: Preparation of the low-cell-number fractions used SMART-Seq v4 Ultra Low Input.

Trimming removed 2 bases at V and 2 bases at J, with 9 bases between. Germline CDR1 MGHRA, CDR2 YSYEKL. This CDR3 contains 14 residues. This clonotype was observed a few times. Its antigen is not identified. Universal primer sites and UMIs were introduced during 5'RACE template-switching synthesis of TCR cDNA. TCRdb recomputed calls from the 5' RACE reads with MiXCR, one row per CDR3 protein. Here the sample spans 400,000 or so distinct CDR3 sequences, about 17% being singletons. Overall study results and limits: The study re-detected most primary-vaccination clones after the booster (96% CD4, roughly 88% CD8).

The sequences come from PBMCs, collected before the yellow fever booster vaccination. The V call is TRBV4-1, the J call TRBJ1-1; no definite D call. The TCR comes from a man younger than 35 who received the YFV17D yellow fever vaccine. CDR3 sequence reads: CASSQLSRNTEAFF. DNA for the CDR3: TGCGCCAGCAGCCAACTGTCTAGAAACACTGAAGCTTTCTTT.